This T cell receptor (beta chain) was sequenced in a study of OX40 agonist ivuxolimab in advanced cancers. Study details: From 23 to 79 years was the age range, with a mean of around 57 years, and over 70% were male.

The study's findings and limits: Among the lowest levels of clonal expansion were found in partial responders at 0.1-3.0 mg/kg. Antigens targeted by the expanded peripheral T cells were not determined.

Comments on this clone: As yet, its antigen is unknown.

Libraries were prepared by immunoSEQ multiplex PCR; TCRdb keeps only in-frame clonotypes and omits some of them. This sample has around 19,000 clones, with about 86% found just once. This CDR3 comprises 16 residues. J gave up 0 bases and V 0 bases, and 6 bases lay outside the gene matches. Germline V CDR1 and CDR2: SGHDT, YYEEEE. Material: CD4+ or CD8+ T cells sorted from blood, obtained in a trial of the OX40 agonist ivuxolimab. The chain joins TRBV5-6 to TRBJ2-7, with TRBD1 matching over 7 bases. This clonotype originated in an adult with an advanced solid tumor such as melanoma, head and neck, liver or kidney cancer. The CDR3 loop reads CASSLATGTVSYEQYF. The CDR3 DNA reads as TGTGCCAGCAGCTTGGCCACTGGGACAGTCTCCTACGAGCAGTACTTC.